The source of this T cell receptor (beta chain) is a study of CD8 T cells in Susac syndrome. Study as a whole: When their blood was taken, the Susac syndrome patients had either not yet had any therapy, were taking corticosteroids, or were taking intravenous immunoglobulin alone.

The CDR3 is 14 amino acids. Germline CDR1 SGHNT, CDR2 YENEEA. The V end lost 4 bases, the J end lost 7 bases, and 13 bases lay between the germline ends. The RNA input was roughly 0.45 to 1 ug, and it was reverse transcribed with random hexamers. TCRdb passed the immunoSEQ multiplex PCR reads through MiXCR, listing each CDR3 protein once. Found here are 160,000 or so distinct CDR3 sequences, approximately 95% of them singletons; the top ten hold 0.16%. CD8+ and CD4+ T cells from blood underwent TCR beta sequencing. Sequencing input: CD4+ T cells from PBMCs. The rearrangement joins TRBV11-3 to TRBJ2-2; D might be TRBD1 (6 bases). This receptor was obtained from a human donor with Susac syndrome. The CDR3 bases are TGTGCCAGCAGCTCTTCAGGGGCGGACGGGGAGCTGTTTTTT. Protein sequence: CASSSSGADGELFF.